Listed below are T cell receptor beta chains from one sample, sequenced in a study of early stage breast cancer tumors. Clones were read by immunoSEQ multiplex PCR, and TCRdb kept only the in-frame ones, dropping some. This table has around 60,000 clones, around three quarters appearing once. Sequencing input: blood. The source of these receptors is a person in their thirties with breast cancer. Each CDR3 is given with its conserved first and last residue. The D gene is left open where the match is weak. Some rows mark clone size as missing; the rest say once, few, many or name a class of expanded clone.

d_call	j_call	clone_size	v_call	cdr3_aa	cdr3_nt
NA	TRBJ2-7	NA	TRBV13	CASSLVSGSYEQYF	TGTGCCAGCAGCTTAGTTAGCGGCTCCTACGAGCAGTACTTC
NA	TRBJ1-5	NA	TRBV30	CAWATENQPQHF	TGTGCCTGGGCGACAGAAAATCAGCCCCAGCATTTT
TRBD1	TRBJ1-5	NA	TRBV12-5	CASGTLVDGTGGFSNQPQHF	TGTGCTAGTGGTACCCTCGTTGACGGGACAGGGGGTTTTAGCAATCAGCCCCAGCATTTT
NA	TRBJ2-1	few	TRBV5-6	CASSLGRRVNEQFF	TGTGCCAGCAGCTTGGGACGGAGGGTCAATGAGCAGTTCTTC
NA	TRBJ1-2	NA	TRBV4-1	CASREPGPLRGYTF	TGCGCCAGCAGGGAACCGGGACCCTTACGGGGCTACACCTTC
TRBD1	TRBJ2-2	few	TRBV2	CASRDRERNTGELFF	TGTGCCAGCAGGGACAGGGAACGAAACACCGGGGAGCTGTTTTTT
NA	TRBJ1-1	NA	TRBV6-5	CASSSRVRGTEAFF	TGTGCCAGCAGTTCCCGGGTAAGAGGGACTGAAGCTTTCTTT
NA	TRBJ2-1	NA	TRBV19	CASSIKVGPLYNEQFF	TGTGCCAGTAGTATCAAAGTTGGGCCACTCTACAATGAGCAGTTCTTC
NA	TRBJ2-3	NA	TRBV10-3	CATADRADTQYF	TGTGCCACGGCGGACCGGGCAGATACGCAGTATTTT
NA	TRBJ2-3	NA	TRBV15	CATSRVGADTQYF	TGTGCCACCAGCAGAGTGGGCGCAGATACGCAGTATTTT
TRBD2	TRBJ2-1	NA	TRBV5-1	CASSDGPGLAGDNEQFF	TGCGCCAGCAGCGACGGACCGGGACTAGCGGGAGACAATGAGCAGTTCTTC
TRBD1	TRBJ2-7	NA	TRBV27	CASSWTGNYEQYF	TGTGCCAGCAGTTGGACAGGGAACTACGAGCAGTACTTC
NA	TRBJ2-2	NA	TRBV6-5	CASSRLGELFF	TGTGCCAGCAGTCGACTCGGGGAGCTGTTTTTT
TRBD1	TRBJ1-4	once	TRBV4-2	CASSHRGGQSEKLFF	TGTGCCAGCAGCCACAGGGGGGGTCAGAGTGAAAAACTGTTTTTT
TRBD1	TRBJ2-5	NA	TRBV30	CAWMARGQETQYF	TGTGCCTGGATGGCCAGGGGGCAAGAGACCCAGTACTTC